Sequencing of this TCR beta chain was carried out in a study of T cells in Graves' hyperthyroidism and ophthalmopathy. This CDR3 is built from 17 residues. CDR1 SGHVS and CDR2 FQNEAQ come from the germline V gene. Trimming at V came to 1 base and at J to 4 bases, leaving 10 bases not matched to a gene. The sample holds a few counts of this clonotype. Its specificity is unknown. Overall study results and limits: The model's output predicted ophthalmopathy at a median of roughly seven months prior to onset. Also found in blood were most expanded thyroid clonotypes above 0.001.

Diagnoses were established using clinical symptoms, serum thyroxine and TRAb, thyroid ultrasound and orbital computed tomography. It was RNA transcripts that yielded the amplified TCR beta CDR3 regions. The study used the HTBI primer set for a first-round RT-PCR of the TCR CDR3. TCRdb reprocessed the multiplex PCR reads via MiXCR and lists one record per CDR3 protein. The sample lists approximately 700,000 distinct CDR3 sequences, just under 45% occurring once. This TCR was sampled from an adult man with Graves' disease, either hyperthyroidism or ophthalmopathy (not recorded which). The sample taken for sequencing was peripheral blood or thyroid tissue (not recorded which). The chain joins TRBV7-8 to TRBJ1-3; 7 nucleotides align to TRBD1. The CDR3 region is CASSLEGGGRSGNTIYF. The CDR3 bases are TGTGCCAGCAGCTTAGAAGGAGGGGGCAGATCGGGAAACACCATATATTTT.